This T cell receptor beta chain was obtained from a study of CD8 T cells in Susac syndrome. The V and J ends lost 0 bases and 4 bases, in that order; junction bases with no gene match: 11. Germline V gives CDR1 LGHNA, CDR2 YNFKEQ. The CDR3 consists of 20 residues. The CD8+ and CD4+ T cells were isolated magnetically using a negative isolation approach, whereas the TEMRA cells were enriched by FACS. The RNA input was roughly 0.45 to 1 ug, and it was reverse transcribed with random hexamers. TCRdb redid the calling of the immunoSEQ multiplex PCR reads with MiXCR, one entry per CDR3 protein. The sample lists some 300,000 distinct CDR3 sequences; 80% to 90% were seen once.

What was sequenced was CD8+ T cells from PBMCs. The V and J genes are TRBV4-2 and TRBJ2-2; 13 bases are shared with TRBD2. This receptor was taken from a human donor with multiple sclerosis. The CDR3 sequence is CASSQEGELAGGPVTGELFF. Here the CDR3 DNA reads TGTGCCAGCAGCCAAGAGGGAGAACTAGCGGGAGGGCCGGTCACCGGGGAGCTGTTTTTT.